This TCR beta chain derives from a study of blood T cells in healthy people across ages. For the second PCR, which ran for about 6 to 12 cycles, a sample-barcoded 5' primer and a J-beta primer mix were used. TCRdb analysed the 5' RACE reads with MiXCR anew, one entry per CDR3 protein. Of some 760,000 distinct CDR3 sequences listed, around 25% are singletons. Findings of the study overall: In long-lived donors, naive CD4+ cell counts and diversity exceeded those of aged donors. Bulk PBMC profiling left naive and antigen-experienced comparisons inconclusive.

Every sample gave at least 5.5 micrograms of total RNA when it was extracted. To note about this clonotype: Its specificity is unknown.

The germline V gene has CDR1 SNHLY and CDR2 FYNNEI. The CDR3 runs to 14 residues. Trimming cost V 3 bases and J 5 bases, with 13 bases left between them. The same sample was also used in a study of T cells of mothers and their children. That paper notes: Each child gave some 3 million TCR beta CDR3 reads (each mother, over 9.5 million).

Sequencing was performed on blood. The gene calls are TRBV2 and TRBJ2-5; maybe TRBD2 (6 bases). The sequence was collected from a boy aged 5-17 years in good health. The CDR3 reads CASSEGSGGETQYF. The CDR3 DNA reads TGTGCCAGCAGTGAGGGATCCGGAGGGGAGACCCAGTACTTC.